This T cell receptor beta chain was observed in a study of T cell responses to AZD1222 COVID-19 vaccine. Overall study results and limits: Among vaccine-associated CD4 TCRs, coverage spanned spike, with dominance at 160-218 and 743-854. Samples come after the peak T cell response, not at day 14. Of spike-specific TCRs, nearly half reportedly target regions left unmutated in variants. The donor group comprised mostly white British people and more females; the analysis possibly underestimated clonal diversity.

This CDR3 spans 16 amino acids. Germline CDR1 SGHTA, CDR2 FQGTGA. With 4 bases clipped from V and 0 bases from J, the junction kept 5 bases outside the gene matches. A note on this clone: Its antigen is as yet unknown.

Data came from immunoSEQ multiplex PCR; TCRdb stores just in-frame clones and leaves some out. Found here are around 47,000 clones, just under 80% of them singletons; the top ten hold about a fifth. The specimen was peripheral blood, collected 28 days after the second dose of the MenACWY control vaccine. The chain uses TRBV7-3 and TRBJ1-3; 8 bases align to TRBD1. The clonotype comes from an adult who received the MenACWY meningococcal vaccine as a control. The CDR3 protein is CASSYPGGPSGNTIYF. The CDR3 DNA reads TGTGCCAGCAGCTATCCAGGGGGCCCCTCTGGAAACACCATATATTTT.